Judged by abundance, the clone carrying this T cell receptor beta chain is large. The table came from immunoSEQ multiplex PCR; TCRdb's copy has only in-frame clones and leaves some out. The sample lists several thousand clones, approximately 76% occurring once. This sample was included in a study of T cells and copy number aberrations in small-cell lung cancer. V was clipped by 2 bases and J by 7 bases, with 14 bases between them. Germline V gene data show CDR1 as MDHEN and CDR2 as SYDVKM. This CDR3 comprises 14 residues. The specimen was tumor tissue. The rearrangement joins TRBV28 to TRBJ1-2; D is perhaps TRBD1 (6 bases). This receptor was taken from a man between 50 and 59 years old with small cell lung cancer. CDR3 protein: CASSLGGAGGGYTF. In DNA, the CDR3 is TGTGCCAGCAGTTTAGGGGGGGCGGGTGGTGGCTACACCTTC.